What follows are 22 T cell receptor beta chains derived from one specimen sequenced in a study of T cell responses to AZD1222 COVID-19 vaccine. Clones were sequenced by immunoSEQ multiplex PCR, and TCRdb holds only the in-frame ones, with some missing. The data hold approximately 140,000 clones, with about 91% observed a single time. The input for sequencing was peripheral blood, taken on day 0 of AZD1222 vaccination. All receptors come from an adult in good health.

The CDR3 DNA follows: TGCGCCAGCAGTCAACGGGGGTTGGAAGACATAGACGGCTACACCTTC. Protein sequence: CASSQRGLEDIDGYTF. The J gene is TRBJ1-2, the V gene TRBV23-1, with D maybe TRBD1 (5 bases). TRBV23-1 is reported as an ORF; its role is uncertain. CDR3 length: 16 amino acids. Between the trimmed V and J ends, which lost 2 bases and 8 bases, there was a span of 21 bases.

This chain joins TRBV3-1 (or the pseudogene TRBV3-2) and TRBJ1-2; possibly TRBD1 for D (5 bases). V lost 1 base, J lost 4 bases, and 16 bases lay in between. CDR1 and CDR2 (germline): LGHDT, YNNKEL (reference sequence). This CDR3 has 16 residues. CDR3: CASSQGQGPVGYGYTF. The CDR3 bases are TGTGCCAGCAGCCAAGGGCAGGGACCCGTCGGCTATGGCTACACCTTC.

The V and J genes are TRBV18 and TRBJ2-3, with D unresolved. Germline values: CDR1 KGHSH, CDR2 LQKENI. CDR3 size: 12 residues. Trimming took 3 bases from V and 6 from J, leaving 7 bases between them. The CDR3 nucleotides are TGTGCCAGCTCACCGGCGCGGGATACGCAGTATTTT. Residues: CASSPARDTQYF.

As DNA, the CDR3 is TGTGCCAGCAGTTACTCGCCGGGACAGTCTTCCCACGAGCAGTACTTC. This gives the protein CASSYSPGQSSHEQYF. V gene TRBV6-5 combines with J gene TRBJ2-7; TRBD1 agrees at 7 bases. CDR1 and CDR2 from the germline V gene are MNHEY and SVGAGI. Trimming removed 0 bases from V and 5 bases from J; junction bases left unmatched: 10. The CDR3 has 16 amino acids.

The chain uses TRBV7-2 and TRBJ2-3, with TRBD2 as a possible D gene (6 bases). The CDR3 runs 15 residues. In germline, CDR1 is SGHTA, CDR2 FQGNSA. V was shortened by 5 bases and J by 4 bases, with 16 bases between the two germline ends. The CDR3 nucleotides read TGTGCCAGCAGCCCCCGGACTACCTCTTCAGATACGCAGTATTTT. It yields the protein CASSPRTTSSDTQYF.

V is TRBV6-4 and J is TRBJ2-7, with D tentatively TRBD1 or TRBD2 (6 bases each). Trimming cost V 1 base and J 6 bases, with 13 bases left between them. Germline loops: CDR1 MRHNA, CDR2 SNTAGT. The CDR3 has 14 amino acids. In DNA form, the CDR3 reads TGTGCCAGCAGTGACTTGGTAGGGGGGATCGAGCAGTACTTC. Translating it yields CASSDLVGGIEQYF.

The V gene is TRBV19, the J gene TRBJ1-5; TRBD1 agrees at 9 bases. Germline V CDR1 and CDR2: LNHDA, SQIVND (reference sequence). This CDR3 has 16 amino acids. V trimming: 5 bases; J trimming: 1 base; junction bases outside the gene matches: 6. The CDR3 region has the DNA TGTGCCAGTAGTCCCGGGACAGGGAGGAGCAATCAGCCCCAGCATTTT. Translation: CASSPGTGRSNQPQHF.

The V and J genes are TRBV11-1 and TRBJ2-7; the D is unclear. V was pared by 1 base and J by 2 bases, with 12 bases between. This CDR3 is built from 15 residues. Germline CDR1 and CDR2: SGHAT and FQDESV (reference sequence). CDR3 loop: CASSLGWASTYEQYF. CDR3 sequence (DNA): TGTGCCAGCAGCTTAGGCTGGGCGAGCACCTACGAGCAGTACTTC.

The rearrangement links TRBV14 to TRBJ2-4, with D possibly being TRBD1 (6 bases). V was clipped by 0 bases and J by 9 bases, with 9 bases between them. CDR1 is SGHDN, CDR2 FVKESK, per germline. The CDR3 runs 13 residues. CDR3 loop: CASSQDLQGIQYF. The CDR3 region has the DNA TGTGCCAGCAGCCAAGATTTACAGGGCATTCAGTACTTC.

The V and J genes are TRBV29-1 and TRBJ1-2; 7 nucleotides align to TRBD1. CDR1 and CDR2 (germline): SQVTM, ANQGSEA. J gave up 5 bases and V 6 bases, and 9 bases lay outside the gene matches. The CDR3 runs to 13 residues. The CDR3 region has the DNA TGCAGCGTCCCGACAGGGAAAAAGTATGGCTACACCTTC. Protein: CSVPTGKKYGYTF.

This chain links TRBV4-1 with TRBJ2-5; tentatively, D is TRBD2 (6 bases). Germline CDR1 and CDR2: MGHRA and YSYEKL. CDR3 length: 14 amino acids. Trimming pared 0 bases from V and 7 bases from J, leaving 12 bases between. The DNA for the CDR3 is TGCGCCAGCAGCCAAGATCGGCGGGGTGGGACCCAGTACTTC. Translation: CASSQDRRGGTQYF.

The chain joins TRBV2 to TRBJ1-6; the D gene is possibly TRBD1 (6 bases). Germline lookup yields CDR1 SNHLY and CDR2 FYNNEI. V was clipped by 5 bases and J by 10 bases, with 12 bases between them. CDR3 size: 13 residues. As DNA, the CDR3 is TGTGCCAGCAGTCCCACAGGGCCCTCACCCCTCCACTTT. This encodes CASSPTGPSPLHF.

This rearrangement joins TRBV7-3 to TRBJ2-5; 7 nucleotides match TRBD1. CDR3 length equals 13 residues. The V gene's germline CDR1 is SGHTA and CDR2 FQGTGA. V shed 5 bases, J shed 4 bases, and the junction held 4 bases outside the gene matches. This chain's CDR3 is CASSPGQAETQYF. The DNA for the CDR3 is TGTGCCAGCAGCCCAGGACAGGCAGAGACCCAGTACTTC.

This chain links TRBV7-2 with TRBJ1-6; weak D call: TRBD1 (5 bases). CDR1 is SGHTA and CDR2 is FQGNSA in the germline V gene. The ends were cut back, 1 base at V and 7 bases at J, with 8 bases in the middle. CDR3 length equals 14 residues. As DNA, the CDR3 is TGTGCCAGCAGCTTAGGAGGGGCCAATTCACCCCTCCACTTT. Translation: CASSLGGANSPLHF.

The rearrangement uses TRBV5-1 and TRBJ2-2, with unresolved D. V was shortened by 6 bases and J by 0 bases, with 12 bases between the two germline ends. The CDR3 contains 15 residues. From germline, CDR1 is SGHRS and CDR2 YFSETQ. DNA of the CDR3: TGCGCCAGCACCTTTGGTGGGGCGAACACCGGGGAGCTGTTTTTT. This gives the protein CASTFGGANTGELFF.

This chain connects TRBV7-9 to TRBJ1-2; D is uncertain. V lost 3 bases and J 5 bases, leaving 10 bases between the germline ends. CDR3 length: 13 amino acids. CDR1 and CDR2 from the germline V gene are SEHNR and FQNEAQ (reference sequence). The CDR3 DNA follows: TGTGCCAGCAGCTTCGGGAGGGAATATGGCTACACCTTC. Protein sequence: CASSFGREYGYTF.

CDR3 in DNA: TGTGCCAGCAGCCCTATTAGGACAGGGGGTAAGGAGAACTATGGCTACACCTTC. This sequence encodes CASSPIRTGGKENYGYTF. This chain connects TRBV7-2 to TRBJ1-2; 10 bases agree with TRBD1. V lost 5 bases and J lost 2; bases outside the gene matches: 14. The CDR3 contains 18 residues. Germline values: CDR1 SGHTA, CDR2 FQGNSA.

This clone has only a few counts. V and J are TRBV19 and TRBJ1-5; 8 bases agree with TRBD1. This CDR3 region has 16 residues. The V and J ends lost 9 bases and 4 bases, in that order; junction bases with no gene match: 14. Germline loops: CDR1 LNHDA, CDR2 SQIVND (reference sequence). CDR3 protein: CASRTGLSGGNQPQHF. The CDR3 region has the DNA TGTGCCAGCCGGACAGGGCTTAGTGGTGGGAATCAGCCCCAGCATTTT.

The V call is TRBV7-2, the J call TRBJ2-1; D may match TRBD1 or TRBD2 (5 bases each). CDR3 size: 15 residues. V shed 5 bases and J shed 5 bases, with 16 bases lying between them. The V gene's germline CDR1 is SGHTA and CDR2 FQGNSA. In DNA form, the CDR3 reads TGTGCCAGCAGCCCCCTCGGGACCCTAAACAATGAGCAGTTCTTC. It codes for CASSPLGTLNNEQFF.

This clone is a singleton in its sample. V and J are TRBV4-3 and TRBJ1-5, with TRBD1 matching over 9 bases. V gave up 2 bases and J gave up 4 bases; unmatched junction bases: 3. The germline V gene encodes CDR1 LGHNA and CDR2 YSLEER. The CDR3 is 15 residues long. CDR3 nucleotide sequence: TGCGCCAGCAGCCAATCCGGGACAGGGAATCAGCCCCAGCATTTT. Encoded protein: CASSQSGTGNQPQHF.

The V call is TRBV28, the J call TRBJ1-6, with 9 bases matching TRBD1. The junction had 8 bases not matched to a gene; V was cut back by 4 bases and J by 10 bases. Germline V gives CDR1 MDHEN, CDR2 SYDVKM. CDR3 length: 15 residues. The CDR3 is CASSWGDRVGSPLHF. The DNA of the CDR3 is TGTGCCAGCAGTTGGGGGGACAGGGTGGGCTCACCCCTCCACTTT.

The chain has TRBV11-2 and TRBJ1-3, with D tentatively TRBD1 (5 bases). The germline V and J ends were trimmed by 4 bases and 0 bases, with 10 bases remaining between them. CDR1 SGHAT and CDR2 FQNNGV come from the germline V gene. The CDR3 is made up of 15 amino acids. In nucleotides, the CDR3 is TGTGCCAGCAGCTATCAGGGAGGCTCTGGAAACACCATATATTTT. As protein: CASSYQGGSGNTIYF.